This T cell receptor (beta chain) comes out of a study of post-analysis software for immune sequencing data. About the research overall: Multiple sclerosis in the patients followed relapsing-remitting, secondary progressive and progressive-relapsing courses. Study observations and caveats: Same-batch samples co-clustered strongly by F measure. Included in a set of roughly five TRBV segments more frequent in patients than controls were TRBV5-6, TRBV5-1 and TRBV20-1. Multiple sclerosis was associated with a significant reduction in normalized Chao1 diversity relative to controls.

Libraries were made from TCR beta cDNA, and they carried unique molecular identifiers. When about 0.95 to 10 million T cells were used, they gave hundreds of thousands of cDNA molecules. Each CDR3 protein gets one entry after TCRdb re-called the PCR reads with MiXCR. In the table there are roughly 540,000 distinct CDR3 sequences, less than 40% of which are singletons. Germline assignment: CDR1 KGHDR and CDR2 SFDVKD. The CDR3 loop spans 20 amino acids. This clonotype was seen a few times. What it recognizes is unknown. At one of its ends the junction is not consistent with the germline gene, which may arise from a read error.

This chain joins TRBV24-1 and TRBJ2-5, with 7 bases that match TRBD2. This TCR was recovered from a girl younger than 18 with multiple sclerosis. Specimen: blood. CDR3 nucleotides: TGTGCCAACAGTGAAGCTAGCGGAAGCGGCTCTAATGGTGCCCAAGAGACCCAGTACTTC. Amino acids: CANSEASGSGSNGAQETQYF.